A selection of T cell receptor beta chains follows, all from one sample in a study of identical twins. TCRdb redid the calling of the 5' RACE reads with MiXCR, one entry per CDR3 protein. The data show a few hundred thousand distinct CDR3 sequences, roughly 9% seen once. Specimen: naive T cells sorted from blood. The receptors derive from a woman between 50 and 59 years old in good health. CDR3s include the opening cysteine and the closing phenylalanine or tryptophan. Fields, in order: V gene, J gene, D gene, clone size, CDR3 protein, CDR3 DNA. A D gene is named only where the DNA matches it firmly. Expanded clones are given a class, and other clones once, few, many or no size at all.

TRBV7-6	TRBJ2-1	NA	few	CASSSTRGASDLYNEQFF	TGTGCCAGCAGCTCTACACGGGGGGCTAGCGATCTATACAATGAGCAGTTCTTC
TRBV11-2	TRBJ1-1	TRBD1	many	CASSQPGGTEAFF	TGTGCCAGCAGCCAGCCAGGGGGCACTGAAGCTTTCTTT
TRBV7-9	TRBJ2-2	NA	many	CASSLSPQGNTGELFF	TGTGCCAGCAGCTTATCACCACAGGGGAACACCGGGGAGCTGTTTTTT
TRBV5-1	TRBJ2-1	NA	many	CASSLEAAERDEQFF	TGCGCCAGCAGCTTGGAGGCAGCGGAGAGGGATGAGCAGTTCTTC
TRBV7-2	TRBJ2-1	NA	few	CASSPQVVEQFF	TGTGCCAGCAGCCCGCAGGTCGTTGAGCAGTTCTTC
TRBV7-3	TRBJ2-5	NA	NA	CASSLTLEETQYF	TGTGCCAGCAGCTTAACCCTAGAGGAGACCCAGTACTTC
TRBV11-2	TRBJ1-1	NA	NA	CASSHLIGRRYTEAFF	TGTGCCAGCAGCCACCTGATTGGACGGAGATACACTGAAGCTTTCTTT
TRBV2	TRBJ2-5	TRBD1	NA	CASIGTGLGNVGTQYF	TGTGCCAGCATCGGGACAGGGTTGGGCAATGTCGGGACCCAGTACTTC
TRBV12-3/TRBV12-4	TRBJ2-1	TRBD2	NA	CASSIGLAGTYNEQFF	TGTGCCAGCAGTATCGGACTAGCGGGCACCTACAATGAGCAGTTCTTC
TRBV6-1	TRBJ1-2	NA	NA	CASSVQGHTDYGYTF	TGTGCCAGCAGTGTGCAGGGCCACACGGACTATGGCTACACCTTC
TRBV12-3/TRBV12-4	TRBJ1-4	TRBD1	NA	CASSLSSGGGGEKLFF	TGTGCCAGCAGTTTATCTTCGGGAGGGGGCGGCGAAAAACTGTTTTTT
TRBV12-3/TRBV12-4	TRBJ1-1	NA	many	CASLVAWNTEAFF	TGTGCCAGCCTCGTAGCTTGGAACACTGAAGCTTTCTTT
TRBV12-3/TRBV12-4	TRBJ2-5	NA	many	CASRLKAETQYF	TGTGCCAGCAGACTAAAAGCGGAGACCCAGTACTTC
TRBV10-3	TRBJ1-3	TRBD1	many	CAISGTGVNGNTIYF	TGTGCCATCAGCGGGACAGGGGTGAACGGAAACACCATATATTTT
TRBV5-1	TRBJ2-1	NA	NA	CASSLVTSSDEQFF	TGCGCCAGCAGCTTGGTAACGAGTAGCGATGAGCAGTTCTTC
TRBV3-1	TRBJ2-3	TRBD1	few	CASSQDAGGQLQYF	TGTGCCAGCAGCCAAGATGCAGGGGGCCAATTGCAGTATTTT
TRBV5-1	TRBJ2-3	TRBD2	many	CASSQRDYTDTQYF	TGCGCCAGCAGCCAGCGGGACTACACAGATACGCAGTATTTT
TRBV29-1	TRBJ2-7	NA	few	CSVDVGAGEQYF	TGCAGCGTTGATGTGGGGGCCGGGGAGCAGTACTTC
TRBV12-3/TRBV12-4	TRBJ2-2	NA	many	CASSFGGGELFF	TGTGCCAGCAGTTTCGGAGGCGGGGAGCTGTTTTTT
TRBV6-5	TRBJ2-3	TRBD2	NA	CASSFGERETDTQYF	TGTGCCAGCAGTTTCGGGGAGCGGGAGACAGATACGCAGTATTTT
TRBV29-1	TRBJ2-3	NA	many	CSVDWALDTQYF	TGCAGCGTTGACTGGGCCCTAGATACGCAGTATTTT
TRBV27	TRBJ2-7	TRBD1	few	CASRWDSSYEQYF	TGTGCCAGCAGGTGGGACAGCTCCTACGAGCAGTACTTC
TRBV20-1	TRBJ2-5	TRBD2	few	CSARDQTSGLGETQYF	TGCAGTGCTAGAGATCAGACTAGCGGGCTGGGGGAGACCCAGTACTTC
TRBV6-1	TRBJ1-1	NA	few	CASSENWVGKAFF	TGTGCCAGCAGTGAGAACTGGGTCGGGAAAGCTTTCTTT
TRBV11-2	TRBJ2-5	NA	many	CASSLSRETQYF	TGTGCCAGCAGCCTTAGCAGAGAGACCCAGTACTTC
TRBV11-2	TRBJ2-3	TRBD2	many	CASSLGGLAGTDTQYF	TGTGCCAGCAGCTTAGGTGGTCTAGCGGGAACAGATACGCAGTATTTT
TRBV7-2	TRBJ1-5	NA	few	CASSLGLGFNQPQHF	TGTGCCAGCAGCTTAGGATTGGGCTTCAATCAGCCCCAGCATTTT
TRBV5-1	TRBJ1-4	NA	few	CASSFSRTNEKLFF	TGCGCCAGCAGCTTCTCACGGACTAATGAAAAACTGTTTTTT
TRBV6-1	TRBJ2-7	NA	NA	CASRRTGISYEQYF	TGTGCCAGCAGGAGAACAGGGATCTCCTACGAGCAGTACTTC
TRBV5-5	TRBJ2-7	NA	many	CASSFSLGLEQYF	TGTGCCAGCAGCTTTTCGCTGGGGCTCGAGCAGTACTTC
TRBV29-1	TRBJ2-1	NA	few	CSVEGLASKSSYNEQFF	TGCAGCGTTGAAGGGCTAGCCTCCAAGAGCTCCTACAATGAGCAGTTCTTC
TRBV4-1	TRBJ2-2	TRBD2	many	CASSQGRLAGAFGELFF	TGCGCCAGCAGCCAAGGGAGACTAGCGGGAGCGTTCGGGGAGCTGTTTTTT
TRBV3-1	TRBJ2-7	TRBD1	NA	CASSQPPTGVNEQYF	TGTGCCAGCAGCCAACCGCCCACAGGGGTCAACGAGCAGTACTTC
TRBV10-2	TRBJ2-3	NA	few	CASSEASLGTDTQYF	TGCGCCAGCAGTGAGGCGTCCCTGGGGACAGATACGCAGTATTTT
TRBV5-5	TRBJ2-2	TRBD2	NA	CASRASGRDTGELFF	TGTGCCAGCAGGGCAAGCGGGAGAGACACCGGGGAGCTGTTTTTT
TRBV15	TRBJ2-7	NA	NA	CATSIPGFSYEQYF	TGTGCCACCAGCATACCGGGTTTCTCCTACGAGCAGTACTTC
TRBV6-5	TRBJ2-3	TRBD2	NA	CASRSTSAYTDTQYF	TGTGCCAGCAGGTCAACTAGCGCTTACACAGATACGCAGTATTTT
TRBV4-1	TRBJ2-3	NA	few	CASSQVGREAGTDTQYF	TGCGCCAGCAGCCAGGTCGGGCGGGAAGCGGGCACAGATACGCAGTATTTT
TRBV24-1	TRBJ2-3	NA	few	CATSSRDTQYF	TGTGCCACCAGTTCTCGGGATACGCAGTATTTT
TRBV12-3/TRBV12-4	TRBJ2-3	TRBD2	NA	CASSFAREESSTDTQYF	TGTGCCAGCAGTTTTGCGCGGGAGGAATCTAGCACAGATACGCAGTATTTT
TRBV7-2	TRBJ2-3	TRBD2	NA	CASSLLFASGSISTDTQYF	TGTGCCAGCAGCTTGCTGTTCGCTAGCGGGAGCATTAGCACAGATACGCAGTATTTT
TRBV6-6	TRBJ2-1	TRBD1	few	CASSSSGQGSNEQFF	TGTGCCAGCAGTTCCTCCGGACAGGGGTCCAATGAGCAGTTCTTC
TRBV28	TRBJ2-3	NA	NA	CASSYPGLAGNTDTQYF	TGTGCCAGCAGTTACCCCGGTTTGGCAGGAAACACAGATACGCAGTATTTT
TRBV25-1	TRBJ2-7	TRBD1	NA	CASYRTGAIYEQYF	TGTGCCAGCTACCGGACAGGGGCAATCTACGAGCAGTACTTC
TRBV11-3	TRBJ2-1	NA	few	CASSARTAYNEQFF	TGTGCCAGCAGCGCCCGGACAGCCTACAATGAGCAGTTCTTC
TRBV12-3/TRBV12-4	TRBJ2-3	TRBD2	many	CASSLAGSSGSTDTQYF	TGTGCCAGCAGTTTAGCGGGCAGTAGCGGGAGCACAGATACGCAGTATTTT
TRBV11-2	TRBJ2-5	NA	NA	CASSLVRHPQETQYF	TGTGCCAGCAGCTTAGTCAGGCATCCTCAAGAGACCCAGTACTTC
TRBV30	TRBJ2-2	TRBD1	many	CAGGGRTGGHGELFF	TGTGCCGGGGGAGGCAGGACAGGGGGCCACGGGGAGCTGTTTTTT
TRBV7-2	TRBJ2-7	NA	many	CASSLFGRTIAYEQYF	TGTGCCAGCAGCTTATTCGGGCGGACTATAGCCTACGAGCAGTACTTC
TRBV6-2/TRBV6-3	TRBJ1-1	NA	NA	CASNRKGTEAFF	TGTGCCAGCAATCGGAAAGGGACTGAAGCTTTCTTT
TRBV29-1	TRBJ2-3	NA	few	CSVARPWTDTQYF	TGCAGCGTTGCCCGTCCGTGGACAGATACGCAGTATTTT